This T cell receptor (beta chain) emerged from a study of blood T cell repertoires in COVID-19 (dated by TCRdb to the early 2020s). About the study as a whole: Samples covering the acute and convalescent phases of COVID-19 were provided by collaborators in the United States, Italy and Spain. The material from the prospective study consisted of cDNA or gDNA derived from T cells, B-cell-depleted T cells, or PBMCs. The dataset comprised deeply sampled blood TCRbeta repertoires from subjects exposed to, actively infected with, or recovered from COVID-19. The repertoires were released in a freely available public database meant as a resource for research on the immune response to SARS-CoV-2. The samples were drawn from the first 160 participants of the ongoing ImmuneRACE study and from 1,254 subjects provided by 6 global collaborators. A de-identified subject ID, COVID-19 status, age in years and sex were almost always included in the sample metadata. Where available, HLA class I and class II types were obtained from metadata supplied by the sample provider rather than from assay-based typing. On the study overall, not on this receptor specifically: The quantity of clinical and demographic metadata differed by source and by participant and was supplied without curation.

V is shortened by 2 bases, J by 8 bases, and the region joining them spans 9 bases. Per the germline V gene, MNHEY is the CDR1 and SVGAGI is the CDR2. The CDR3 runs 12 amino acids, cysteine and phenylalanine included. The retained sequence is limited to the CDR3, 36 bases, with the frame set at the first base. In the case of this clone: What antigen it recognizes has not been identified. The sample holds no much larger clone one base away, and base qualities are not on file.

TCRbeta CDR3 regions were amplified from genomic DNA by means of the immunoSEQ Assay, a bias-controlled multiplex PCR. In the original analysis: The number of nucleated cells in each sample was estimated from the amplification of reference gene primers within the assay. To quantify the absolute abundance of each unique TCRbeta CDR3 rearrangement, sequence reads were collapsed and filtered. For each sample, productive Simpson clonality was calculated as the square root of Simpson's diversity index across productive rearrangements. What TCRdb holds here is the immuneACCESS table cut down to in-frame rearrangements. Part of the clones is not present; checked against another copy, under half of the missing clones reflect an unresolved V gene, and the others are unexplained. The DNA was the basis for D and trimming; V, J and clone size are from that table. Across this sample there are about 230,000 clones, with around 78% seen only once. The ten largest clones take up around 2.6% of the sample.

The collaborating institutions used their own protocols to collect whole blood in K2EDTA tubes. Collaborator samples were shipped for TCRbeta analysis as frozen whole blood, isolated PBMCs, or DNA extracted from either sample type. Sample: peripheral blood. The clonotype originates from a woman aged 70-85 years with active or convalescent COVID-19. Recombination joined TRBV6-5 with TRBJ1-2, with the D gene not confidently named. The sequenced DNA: TGTGCCAGCAGTTACATGGGAGGCGGCTACACCTTC. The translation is CASSYMGGGYTF.